These 10 T cell receptor beta chains were all obtained from the same sample, sequenced in a study of T-cell memory formation after mild COVID-19. One entry per CDR3 protein results from TCRdb running MiXCR on the 5' RACE reads. The sample holds fewer than 200,000 distinct CDR3 sequences; around a sixth are singletons and the top ten take around 3.9%. The specimen was PBMCs or a T cell subset sorted from them (not recorded which). Receptors originate from a man between 18 and 35 years old who had mild COVID-19 (a few samples of this study predate the infection). Cell type and time point are not known.

This clonotype was counted a few times. The rearrangement uses TRBV5-1 and TRBJ2-5; D is undetermined. V was cut by 0 bases and J by 1 base, with 10 bases left in between. This CDR3 is 15 amino acids long. The germline V gene encodes CDR1 SGHRS and CDR2 YFSETQ. The CDR3 DNA follows: TGCGCCAGCAGCTTGGGCTCACAGCCCCAAGAGACCCAGTACTTC. Its translation: CASSLGSQPQETQYF. The entire variable domain, with the rest obtained from reference TRBV5-1 and TRBJ2-5, is as follows: KAGVTQTPRYLIKTRGQQVTLSCSPISGHRSVSWYQQTPGQGLQFLFEYFSETQRNKGNFPGRFSGRQFSNSRSEMNVSTLELGDSALYLCASSLGSQPQETQYFGPGTRLLVL.

This chain connects TRBV5-1 to TRBJ2-3; D is uncertain. V gave up 4 bases and J gave up 6 bases, with 21 bases separating them. Looked up from germline, CDR1 is SGHRS and CDR2 is YFSETQ. The CDR3 loop spans 16 amino acids. Here the CDR3 reads CASSPQFGYPVDTQYF. In DNA form, the CDR3 reads TGCGCCAGCAGCCCCCAGTTTGGTTACCCGGTGGATACGCAGTATTTT.

This sequence joins TRBV12-3 or TRBV12-4 and TRBJ2-5; maybe TRBD2 (6 bases). V lost 6 bases to trimming and J lost 4 bases, with 12 bases between them. The CDR3 is made up of 13 amino acids. Here the CDR3 reads CASSRGGVETQYF. CDR3 bases: TGTGCCAGCAGCCGGGGCGGGGTAGAGACCCAGTACTTC.

The chain uses TRBV20-1 and TRBJ1-1, with 7 bases fitting TRBD1. Germline CDR1 reads DFQATT; CDR2 reads SNEGSKA (reference sequence). After removal of 6 bases from V and 2 bases from J, the junction contained 9 bases not matched to a gene. This CDR3 contains 14 residues. For the CDR3, the DNA is TGCAGTGCGAGCGAAGGGGGCCGAAACACTGAAGCTTTCTTT. Its translation is CSASEGGRNTEAFF.

This chain joins TRBV18 and TRBJ2-7, with D possibly being TRBD2 (6 bases). Germline assignment: CDR1 KGHSH and CDR2 LQKENI. V lost 1 base and J 5 bases, leaving 12 bases between the germline ends. The CDR3 covers 14 residues. Here the CDR3 reads CASSPLGGVDEQYF. The CDR3 DNA reads as TGTGCCAGCTCACCACTTGGAGGGGTGGACGAGCAGTACTTC. Drawing the rest from reference TRBV18 and TRBJ2-7, the complete variable domain is NAGVMQNPRHLVRRRGQEARLRCSPMKGHSHVYWYRQLPEEGLKFMVYLQKENIIDESGMPKERFSAEFPKEGPSILRIQQVVRGDSAAYFCASSPLGGVDEQYFGPGTRLTVT.

The chain carries TRBV5-8 and TRBJ1-2, with unresolved D. CDR3 length: 12 residues. Germline-derived CDR1 and CDR2 are SGHTS and YDEGEE. V was trimmed by 6 bases and J by 2 bases, leaving 8 bases between them. The CDR3 DNA follows: TGTGCCAGCACCATGCAGAACTATGGCTACACCTTC. Protein sequence: CASTMQNYGYTF. Combining the CDR3 with reference TRBV5-8 and TRBJ1-2 gives the whole variable domain EAGVTQSPTHLIKTRGQQATLRCSPISGHTSVYWYQQALGLGLQFLLWYDEGEERNRGNFPPRFSGRQFPNYSSELNVNALELEDSALYLCASTMQNYGYTFGSGTRLTVV.

In DNA, the CDR3 is TGTGCCACCCGGGACTATAAGACCCAGTACTTC. It codes for CATRDYKTQYF. The chain recombines TRBV10-3 with TRBJ2-5; 7 bases match TRBD2. Germline CDR1 ENHRY, CDR2 SYGVKD. With V trimmed by 10 bases and J by 6 bases, 5 bases remained unmatched. The CDR3 is 11 amino acids.

CDR3 sequence reads: CASSWGRPNEQFF. In DNA, the CDR3 is TGTGCCAGCAGTTGGGGCAGGCCCAATGAGCAGTTCTTC. The chain links TRBV6-2 or TRBV6-3 to TRBJ2-1, with a tentative D call TRBD1 (5 bases). The CDR3 is 13 residues long. V was trimmed by 4 bases and J by 6 bases, leaving 10 bases between them. Germline CDR1 and CDR2: MNHEY and SVGEGT.

This clonotype has a handful of counts. V and J are TRBV7-2 and TRBJ2-1, with 7 bases fitting TRBD2. The CDR3 is made up of 15 amino acids. Germline V gene lookup returns CDR1 SGHTA and CDR2 FQGNSA. The ends lost 6 bases at V and 0 bases at J; junction bases unmatched: 5. Written as DNA, the CDR3 is TGTGCCAGCAGGCCTAGCGGAATCTCCTACAATGAGCAGTTCTTC. Translated: CASRPSGISYNEQFF. The full variable domain, rest sourced from reference TRBV7-2 and TRBJ2-1, is GAGVSQSPSNKVTEKGKDVELRCDPISGHTALYWYRQSLGQGLEFLIYFQGNSAPDKSGLPSDRFSAERTGGSVSTLTIQRTQQEDSAVYLCASRPSGISYNEQFFGPGTRLTVL.

The V gene is TRBV7-3, the J gene TRBJ2-2; possibly TRBD2 for D (5 bases). The CDR3 has 15 amino acids. The germline CDR1 and CDR2 sequences are SGHTA and FQGTGA. The V end lost 2 bases, the J end lost 3 bases, and 10 bases lay between the germline ends. The CDR3 spells CASSLFPGYTGELFF. In nucleotides, the CDR3 is TGTGCCAGCAGCTTATTTCCGGGGTACACCGGGGAGCTGTTTTTT.